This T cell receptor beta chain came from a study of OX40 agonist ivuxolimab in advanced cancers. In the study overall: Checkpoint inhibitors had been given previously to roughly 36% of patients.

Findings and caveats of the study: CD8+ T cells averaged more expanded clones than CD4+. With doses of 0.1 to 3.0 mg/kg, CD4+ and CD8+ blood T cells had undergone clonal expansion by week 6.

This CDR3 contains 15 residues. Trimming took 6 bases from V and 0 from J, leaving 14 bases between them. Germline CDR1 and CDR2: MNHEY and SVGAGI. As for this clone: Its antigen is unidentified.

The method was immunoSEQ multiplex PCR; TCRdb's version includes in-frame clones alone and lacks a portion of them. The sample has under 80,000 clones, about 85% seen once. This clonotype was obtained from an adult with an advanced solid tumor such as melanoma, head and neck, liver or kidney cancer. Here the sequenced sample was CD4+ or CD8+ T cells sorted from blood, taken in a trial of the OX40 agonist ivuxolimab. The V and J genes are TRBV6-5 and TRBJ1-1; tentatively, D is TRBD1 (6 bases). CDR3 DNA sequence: TGTGCCAGCAGGGCCAGGACAGACATGAACACTGAAGCTTTCTTT. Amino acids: CASRARTDMNTEAFF.